Below are 3 T cell receptor beta chains sequenced from a single sample in a study of cytomegalovirus exposure and HLA in healthy donors. Amplification used 60 Vbeta primers and 13 Jbeta primers. Profiled with immunoSEQ multiplex PCR; TCRdb holds only in-frame clones, not every one. The sample yields 150,000 or so clones, roughly 84% seen once. Sample: PBMCs. These receptors all stem from a male donor in good health and CMV-seronegative.

V and J are TRBV6-5 and TRBJ2-2; possible D gene TRBD2, 6 bases. CDR1 and CDR2 (germline): MNHEY, SVGAGI. V was cut by 7 bases and J by 5 bases, with 14 bases left in between. The CDR3 covers 14 residues. The CDR3 protein is CASTNGGATGELFF. The CDR3 DNA sequence: TGTGCCAGCACCAACGGAGGGGCTACCGGGGAGCTGTTTTTT.

This rearrangement joins TRBV5-4 to TRBJ2-3, with 9 positions matching TRBD1. V shed 9 bases and J 4 bases; nucleotides not matched to a gene: 12. This CDR3 is 15 amino acids long. The germline V gene encodes CDR1 SGHNT and CDR2 YYREEE (reference sequence). CDR3 sequence: CATSRDRVVSDTQYF. CDR3 bases: TGTGCCACCTCCCGGGACAGGGTAGTCTCAGATACGCAGTATTTT.

This chain joins TRBV2 and TRBJ1-5; TRBD1 matches at 12 bases. This CDR3 is 16 amino acids long. From germline, CDR1 is SNHLY and CDR2 FYNNEI. V lost 4 bases to trimming and J lost 1 base; unmatched junction nucleotides: 2. CDR3 sequence (DNA): TGTGCCAGCAGTGTCGGGACAGGGGGCAGCAATCAGCCCCAGCATTTT. This translates into CASSVGTGGSNQPQHF.